This T cell receptor beta chain appears in the sequencing data of a study of shared clonotypes between healthy human individuals. Study as a whole: Two women and three men aged 18 to 49 made up the donors.

CDR3 length: 15 residues. V was pared by 0 bases and J by 3 bases, with 12 bases between. The germline V gene encodes CDR1 SEHNR and CDR2 FQNEAQ (reference sequence). Some clones are missing from TCRdb's copy, which holds only in-frame ones; the method was immunoSEQ multiplex PCR. The table records about 710,000 clones, 72% of them present only once. This receptor was obtained from a woman under 40 in good health. The V gene is TRBV7-9, the J gene TRBJ2-7; D call uncertain. The sequencing sample was made of memory CD4+ T cells sorted from blood. Regarding subset: CD45RA-negative fraction. This CDR3 is CASSLADLRFYEQYF. The CDR3 bases are TGTGCCAGCAGCTTAGCCGACTTGCGCTTCTACGAGCAGTACTTC.